What follows describes a single TCR beta chain. Antigen specificity is unknown. This CDR3 comprises 14 residues. Germline CDR1 and CDR2: SGHRS and YFSETQ. V gave up 1 base and J gave up 7 bases, with 14 bases separating them. Sample treatment: roughly ten-day PBMC culture with coronavirus spike peptide pools or control peptides (ViraFEST assay). Sequence data for DNA of cultured CD4+ T cells were generated by the Oncomine TCR Beta short-read assay. In this case, cultured CD4+ T cells provided the extracted genomic DNA. MiXCR, applied by TCRdb to the PCR reads, yields one record per CDR3 protein. The data contain about 12,000 distinct CDR3 sequences, less than 70% of them singletons. This entry belongs to a study of vaccination and CD4 T cells after COVID-19. Across the whole study: Sampling post-COVID took place a median around 91 days after diagnosis (range 35 to 161).

General study points: Spike mono-reactivity was evident in 304 of the 307 vaccine-specific clones derived from convalescent patients.

The receptor's source is a human donor who had recovered from COVID-19. The rearrangement links TRBV5-1 to TRBJ2-5, with no clear D. Here the sequenced sample was CD4+ T cells from blood, cultured in vitro, taken before SARS-CoV-2 vaccination. The CDR3 here is CASSLLRTEGTQYF. CDR3 DNA: TGCGCCAGCAGCTTGTTAAGGACGGAAGGGACCCAGTACTTC.